This TCR beta chain came from a study of cytomegalovirus exposure and HLA in healthy donors. Whole-study results and caveats: Most TCR sequences showed up rarely, but some public TCRs showed up in many donors.

For this clone: The antigen remains unidentified.

PCR amplification relied on 60 Vbeta primers (plus 13 Jbeta primers). Assay: immunoSEQ multiplex PCR; the TCRdb copy retains only in-frame clones and omits some. In the table there are under 300,000 clones, over 90% of which are singletons. V was clipped by 4 bases and J by 4 bases, with 8 bases between them. The CDR3 length is 12 residues. Germline CDR1 reads MNHNS; CDR2 reads SASEGT. The V and J genes are TRBV6-1 and TRBJ2-7, with a tentative D call TRBD1 (5 bases). Sequencing was done on a sample of PBMCs. The receptor was derived from a girl aged 2 to 10 in good health and CMV-seronegative. CDR3 region: CASSAQGYEQYF. The CDR3 region has the DNA TGTGCCAGCAGTGCCCAGGGTTACGAGCAGTACTTC.